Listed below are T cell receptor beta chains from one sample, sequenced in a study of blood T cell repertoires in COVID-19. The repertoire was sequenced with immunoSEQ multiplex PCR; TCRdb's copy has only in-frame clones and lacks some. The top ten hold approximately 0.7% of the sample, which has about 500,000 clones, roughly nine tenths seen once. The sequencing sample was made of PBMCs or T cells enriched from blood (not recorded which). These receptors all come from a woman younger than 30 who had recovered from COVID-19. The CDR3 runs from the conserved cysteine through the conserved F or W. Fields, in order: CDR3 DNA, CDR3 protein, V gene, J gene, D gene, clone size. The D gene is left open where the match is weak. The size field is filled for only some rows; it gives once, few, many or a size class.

TGTGCCAGCAGTTACGACACCAACTATGGCTACACCTTC	CASSYDTNYGYTF	TRBV7-6	TRBJ1-2	NA	NA
TGTGCCAGCAGTTTAACGGGGGGGCTGGATACGCAGTATTTT	CASSLTGGLDTQYF	TRBV28	TRBJ2-3	TRBD2	NA
TGTGCCAGCAGTGGACAGGGGGAGCTGTTTTTT	CASSGQGELFF	TRBV12-3/TRBV12-4	TRBJ2-2	NA	NA
TGTGCCATCCGAAAGACAGGGGATTGGGGTGAAGCTTTCTTT	CAIRKTGDWGEAFF	TRBV10-3	TRBJ1-1	TRBD1	once
TGTGCCAGCAGCTCGACGATACTAGCGGGGGCCGGGGGGGAGCAGTTCTTC	CASSSTILAGAGGEQFF	TRBV5-4	TRBJ2-1	TRBD2	NA
TGTGCCAGCAGCTACGGGGGGGATTATGGCTACACCTTC	CASSYGGDYGYTF	TRBV27	TRBJ1-2	NA	NA
TGTGCCAGCAGCTTGCCGATTGGGAGGGGCTACACCTTC	CASSLPIGRGYTF	TRBV7-9	TRBJ1-2	NA	NA
TGTGCTAGTGGTTTGATAGCGGGGTTACCCGCTGGCACAGATACGCAGTATTTT	CASGLIAGLPAGTDTQYF	TRBV12-5	TRBJ2-3	TRBD2	NA
TGCAGCGTTGTCCAAGGGACTGATTATGGCTACACCTTC	CSVVQGTDYGYTF	TRBV29-1	TRBJ1-2	NA	NA
TGCGCCAGCAGCCAAACGACAATCGCAGGGGGCAACTATGGCTACACCTTC	CASSQTTIAGGNYGYTF	TRBV4-1	TRBJ1-2	TRBD1	NA
TGCGCCAGCAGCTCATACTGGGACAGGAATGTCTACGAGCAGTACTTC	CASSSYWDRNVYEQYF	TRBV5-1	TRBJ2-7	TRBD1	once
TGTGCCACCAGCAGCCGAGAGTCCGGAAACACCATATATTTT	CATSSRESGNTIYF	TRBV15	TRBJ1-3	NA	once
TGCGCCAGCAGCCCGGGTGGTGAAGCTTTCTTT	CASSPGGEAFF	TRBV5-1	TRBJ1-1	NA	once
TGTGCCAGCAGTGAAAGGGTGCTAGCGGGGAGGCAGTTCTTC	CASSERVLAGRQFF	TRBV2	TRBJ2-1	TRBD2	NA
TGTGCCAGCAGTGAACAGGGGTCCTATGGCTACACCTTC	CASSEQGSYGYTF	TRBV2	TRBJ1-2	NA	NA
TGTGCCACCAGCAGAGGAGAATACTATGGCTACACCTTC	CATSRGEYYGYTF	TRBV15	TRBJ1-2	NA	NA
TGTGCCAGTAGTGTAGGGGGCGGTGGGGCCAACGTCCTGACTTTC	CASSVGGGGANVLTF	TRBV19	TRBJ2-6	TRBD1	NA
TGCGCCAGCAGCCCTCCAGGCCCCTATGGCTACACCTTC	CASSPPGPYGYTF	TRBV4-1	TRBJ1-2	NA	once
TGTGCCACCAGCAGGCCCCCGGGACAGACCTTCTCAGATACGCAGTATTTT	CATSRPPGQTFSDTQYF	TRBV15	TRBJ2-3	TRBD1	NA
TGTGCCAGCAGCTTAGACGGGACACTCCAAGAGACCCAGTACTTC	CASSLDGTLQETQYF	TRBV11-2	TRBJ2-5	NA	NA
TGTGCCAGCAGTTCCCACAGGGCCTACGAGCAGTACTTC	CASSSHRAYEQYF	TRBV6-5	TRBJ2-7	NA	NA
TGTGCCAGCAGTTTTCCCAGGGATCGGCCCTTCTATGGCTACACCTTC	CASSFPRDRPFYGYTF	TRBV28	TRBJ1-2	NA	NA
TGCGCCAGCAGCTCTTCAGGGGGACCCTCACCCCTCCACTTT	CASSSSGGPSPLHF	TRBV5-1	TRBJ1-6	TRBD1	NA
TGTGCCAGCAGAGGAACAGGGTACAACTATGGCTACACCTTC	CASRGTGYNYGYTF	TRBV7-2	TRBJ1-2	NA	few
TGTGCCAGCAGCTTAAGGAACAGGGCCCTATTGAACACTGAAGCTTTCTTT	CASSLRNRALLNTEAFF	TRBV5-6	TRBJ1-1	NA	NA
TGCAGCGTTGCCGGGACACTGAACACTGAAGCTTTCTTT	CSVAGTLNTEAFF	TRBV29-1	TRBJ1-1	NA	NA
TGTGCCAGCAGAGGACAGTCCAATCAGCCCCAGCATTTT	CASRGQSNQPQHF	TRBV2	TRBJ1-5	NA	once
TGTGCCAGCATAGGAGGGTCGGCCGGGGAGCTGTTTTTT	CASIGGSAGELFF	TRBV7-9	TRBJ2-2	NA	NA
TGTGCCAGCAGTTACACAGGGAGCGAGCAGTACTTC	CASSYTGSEQYF	TRBV12-3/TRBV12-4	TRBJ2-7	NA	NA
TGTGCCACCAGTGAGGGGGCATATAGGCAGCCCCAGCATTTT	CATSEGAYRQPQHF	TRBV24-1	TRBJ1-5	NA	once
TGTGCCAGCAGTGAAAAAGAGGAGGTCGCTGAAGCTTTCTTT	CASSEKEEVAEAFF	TRBV6-1	TRBJ1-1	NA	few
TGTGCCAGCAGCGGGCAGGTTAATGAAAAACTGTTTTTT	CASSGQVNEKLFF	TRBV5-5	TRBJ1-4	NA	NA
TGTGCCAGCAGCTTTCCACTAACAGGGGCGAACACTGAAGCTTTCTTT	CASSFPLTGANTEAFF	TRBV7-9	TRBJ1-1	TRBD1	NA
TGTGCCTGGAGTGTACGGGGGGAAATCTCTGGAAACACCATATATTTT	CAWSVRGEISGNTIYF	TRBV30	TRBJ1-3	NA	few
TGCGCCACAAGAGACAGTATGAACACTGAAGCTTTCTTT	CATRDSMNTEAFF	TRBV5-1	TRBJ1-1	NA	NA
TGTGCCAGCAGCCAATTAGCGGGGGGTCAAGAGACCCAGTACTTC	CASSQLAGGQETQYF	TRBV3-1/TRBV3-2	TRBJ2-5	TRBD2	NA
TGTGCCAGCAGCTTCGGGACAGGGGGCACAGATACGCAGTATTTT	CASSFGTGGTDTQYF	TRBV7-9	TRBJ2-3	TRBD1	NA
TGCAGTGCTAGTCAGGGGGCCGGCGGGGAGCTGTTTTTT	CSASQGAGGELFF	TRBV20-1	TRBJ2-2	TRBD1	NA
TGTGCCAGTAGTATGGAAGGACAGGGAGAGACCCAGTACTTC	CASSMEGQGETQYF	TRBV19	TRBJ2-5	TRBD1	once
TGTGCCAGCAGCCCCGTGAGGGGGGATACGCAGTATTTT	CASSPVRGDTQYF	TRBV7-2	TRBJ2-3	NA	NA
TGTGCCAGTAGTGTACAGGGGATCGGCACTGAAGCTTTCTTT	CASSVQGIGTEAFF	TRBV19	TRBJ1-1	TRBD1	NA
TGTGCCAGCACCCAACCCCTATTCCGACAGCTGGAAGGCTACACCTTC	CASTQPLFRQLEGYTF	TRBV7-9	TRBJ1-2	NA	NA
TGTGCCAGCACCAGGGCCCTCACAACTAATGAAAAACTGTTTTTT	CASTRALTTNEKLFF	TRBV6-5	TRBJ1-4	NA	once
TGTGCCAGCAGTGCGTCTGGACAGAGAAATTCACCCCTCCACTTT	CASSASGQRNSPLHF	TRBV6-4	TRBJ1-6	NA	NA
TGTGCCAGCAGCTCCCCCGGGGGAGGCTACACCTTC	CASSSPGGGYTF	TRBV7-2	TRBJ1-2	NA	NA
TGTGCCAGCAGCTTAGGTATGGCTGCCTCAAATGAAAAACTGTTTTTT	CASSLGMAASNEKLFF	TRBV7-9	TRBJ1-4	NA	NA
TGCAGTGCTAGTCCCAACCGCGCCCGAAGAAATGGCTACACCTTC	CSASPNRARRNGYTF	TRBV20-1	TRBJ1-2	NA	NA
TGCGCCAGCAGCTACGCTCCGGGACAGGGAAAAGGACCCCTCCACTTT	CASSYAPGQGKGPLHF	TRBV5-1	TRBJ1-6	TRBD1	NA
TGTGCCAGCAGCTTATTTTTGTGGACAGGGCCATTATTTGGTGGCTACACCTTC	CASSLFLWTGPLFGGYTF	TRBV7-4	TRBJ1-2	TRBD1	NA
TGTGCCTGGGGAGAGGGGGCTAGCAATCAGCCCCAGCATTTT	CAWGEGASNQPQHF	TRBV30	TRBJ1-5	TRBD1	NA
TGCGCCAGCAGCTCTCAGGGGAGTCTCAACGCCGGCTATGGCTACACCTTC	CASSSQGSLNAGYGYTF	TRBV5-1	TRBJ1-2	NA	NA
TGTGCCAGCTCTCCCACCACTGGACAGGCGCCCTATGGCTACACCTTC	CASSPTTGQAPYGYTF	TRBV18	TRBJ1-2	TRBD1	NA
TGTGCCAGCAGCGTAGACTCCGCCAACAATGAGCAGTTCTTC	CASSVDSANNEQFF	TRBV9	TRBJ2-1	NA	NA
TGTGCCAGCATGCCGACAGGGTCGGGTCAGCCCCAGCATTTT	CASMPTGSGQPQHF	TRBV25-1	TRBJ1-5	TRBD1	NA
TGTGCCAGCAGCGTAGCAACTAGTGGGACCCAGTACTTC	CASSVATSGTQYF	TRBV9	TRBJ2-5	NA	NA